The 27 T cell receptor beta chains reported below all come from one sample, sequenced in a study of blood T cells in healthy people across ages. It was with a sample-barcoded 5' primer and a J-beta primer mix that a second PCR of about 6 to 12 cycles was run. MiXCR, applied by TCRdb to the 5' RACE reads, yields one record per CDR3 protein. The top ten hold 6.5% to 8% of the sample, which has over 1,300,000 distinct CDR3 sequences, 59% seen once. Sequenced: blood. These receptors were collected from a man aged 18 to 35 in good health.

This chain connects TRBV4-2 to TRBJ2-7; tentatively, D is TRBD1 (5 bases). The CDR3 spans 14 residues. Trimming took off 0 bases at V and 4 bases at J, with 10 bases between the two ends. The V gene's germline CDR1 is LGHNA and CDR2 YNFKEQ. The CDR3 region has the DNA TGTGCCAGCAGCCAAGAAGGGGCAGGATACGAGCAGTACTTC. Its translation: CASSQEGAGYEQYF.

V is TRBV20-1 and J is TRBJ2-3; 11 nucleotides match TRBD2. V lost 0 bases and J lost 4; bases outside the gene matches: 6. There are 16 residues in the CDR3. CDR1 and CDR2 (germline): DFQATT, SNEGSKA (reference sequence). CDR3 nucleotides: TGCAGTGCTAGAGATCTTAGCGGGAGGGCCCCAGATACGCAGTATTTT. It yields the protein CSARDLSGRAPDTQYF.

The rearrangement joins TRBV12-5 to TRBJ1-2, with a possible D match to TRBD1 (6 bases). The germline V gene has CDR1 LGHNT and CDR2 FRNRAP. V gave up 0 bases and J gave up 0 bases, with 14 bases separating them. The CDR3 covers 17 residues. CDR3 sequence reads: CASGLVLGQTPNYGYTF. DNA of the CDR3: TGTGCTAGTGGTTTGGTACTAGGACAGACTCCTAACTATGGCTACACCTTC.

This clonotype was seen just once. The chain couples TRBV6-5 to TRBJ2-1; 10 nucleotides line up with TRBD2. The V gene's germline CDR1 is MNHEY and CDR2 SVGAGI. The CDR3 spans 16 residues. The junction had 9 bases not matched to a gene; V was cut back by 4 bases and J by 6 bases. CDR3 amino acids: CASSFGAGGPVNEQFF. The CDR3 nucleotides are TGTGCCAGCAGTTTCGGAGCGGGGGGGCCGGTCAATGAGCAGTTCTTC.

This rearrangement joins TRBV2 to TRBJ1-2, with unresolved D. In germline, CDR1 is SNHLY, CDR2 FYNNEI. The CDR3 length is 15 residues. Trimming cost V 4 bases and J 7 bases, with 19 bases left between them. The CDR3: CASSVVVLALSGYTF. DNA of the CDR3: TGTGCCAGCAGTGTAGTGGTACTCGCACTTTCTGGCTACACCTTC.

The genes are TRBV6-4 and TRBJ2-7; 7 positions match TRBD1. CDR1 is MRHNA, CDR2 SNTAGT, per germline. The CDR3 runs to 14 residues. After removal of 7 bases from V and 2 bases from J, the junction contained 8 bases not matched to a gene. CDR3 DNA sequence: TGTGCCAGCACCTACCGGGACAGAGCCTACGAGCAGTACTTC. Protein sequence: CASTYRDRAYEQYF.

This clonotype came up once. The chain uses TRBV20-1 and TRBJ1-5; D possibly corresponds to TRBD1 (5 bases). V was clipped by 1 base and J by 2 bases, with 18 bases between them. The CDR3 sequence is 17 residues long. Germline V gene data show CDR1 as DFQATT and CDR2 as SNEGSKA (reference sequence). CDR3: CSARGFNGGLGNQPQHF. Written as DNA, the CDR3 is TGCAGTGCTAGAGGTTTTAATGGGGGTCTGGGCAATCAGCCCCAGCATTTT.

V gene TRBV4-3 combines with J gene TRBJ1-6; D unresolved. V lost 1 base and J 5 bases, leaving 9 bases between the germline ends. This CDR3 has 15 residues. Germline loops: CDR1 LGHNA, CDR2 YSLEER. The CDR3 spells CASSQASQDNSPLHF. In DNA form, the CDR3 reads TGCGCCAGCAGCCAAGCCTCCCAGGATAATTCACCCCTCCACTTT.

This sequence joins TRBV5-1 and TRBJ2-4, with 8 positions matching TRBD1. The germline V gene has CDR1 SGHRS and CDR2 YFSETQ. The CDR3 loop spans 15 amino acids. V lost 3 bases to trimming and J lost 13 bases; unmatched junction nucleotides: 15. The CDR3 region has the DNA TGCGCCAGCAGCTCCGACAGGGGTTTAGCGAGGGAACAGTACTTC. Translation: CASSSDRGLAREQYF.

The chain has TRBV7-9 and TRBJ2-3, with 7 bases identical to TRBD1. CDR3 length equals 14 residues. In germline, CDR1 is SEHNR, CDR2 FQNEAQ (reference sequence). V lost 3 bases, J lost 10 bases, and 10 bases stayed unmatched. The CDR3 protein is CASSLGTAQDPQYF. The CDR3 nucleotides are TGTGCCAGCAGCTTGGGGACAGCGCAGGACCCGCAGTATTTT.

The chain has TRBV20-1 and TRBJ2-5; 13 nucleotides match TRBD2. The CDR3 is made up of 18 amino acids. Unmatched junction bases numbered 16, after V lost 4 bases and J lost 5 bases. From germline, CDR1 is DFQATT and CDR2 SNEGSKA (reference sequence). CDR3 loop: CSATGLGLAGVVVETQYF. The CDR3 nucleotides read TGCAGTGCTACCGGGCTAGGACTAGCGGGAGTGGTGGTGGAGACCCAGTACTTC.

The V gene is TRBV27, the J gene TRBJ2-7, with 7 bases that match TRBD1. This CDR3 has 15 amino acids. The trim removed 5 bases at V and 2 bases at J, leaving 9 bases unmatched. Germline-derived CDR1 and CDR2 are MNHEY and SMNVEV (reference sequence). This chain's CDR3 is CASSPIQGMTYEQYF. The DNA for the CDR3 is TGTGCCAGCAGTCCAATACAGGGGATGACCTACGAGCAGTACTTC.

J is TRBJ2-2 and V is TRBV20-1, with TRBD2 as a possible D gene (7 bases). Trimming left V 6 bases short and J 0 bases short, with 14 bases between. The CDR3 length is 15 residues. Germline CDR1 reads DFQATT; CDR2 reads SNEGSKA (reference sequence). In nucleotides, the CDR3 is TGCAGTGCCGGGGGAGGGGGGCCGAACACCGGGGAGCTGTTTTTT. It specifies CSAGGGGPNTGELFF.

The CDR3 DNA reads TGTGCCAGCAGTGACTCCTTTAGGGAGCTGTTTTTT. This gives the protein CASSDSFRELFF. The chain carries TRBV2 and TRBJ2-2; D is unresolved. CDR1 and CDR2 from the germline V gene are SNHLY and FYNNEI. CDR3 length: 12 residues. The V gene lost 3 bases and the J gene lost 9 bases, with 8 bases spanning the gap.

This clonotype was found a few times. Here the CDR3 reads CASSQGRTEQFF. DNA for the CDR3: TGCGCCAGCAGCCAGGGGCGCACTGAGCAGTTCTTC. The gene calls are TRBV4-1 and TRBJ2-1; tentatively, D is TRBD1 (5 bases). The CDR3 is 12 residues long. Trimming pared 3 bases from V and 9 bases from J, leaving 9 bases between. CDR1 and CDR2 (germline): MGHRA, YSYEKL.

The chain is built from TRBV24-1 and TRBJ1-2; unclear D gene. V was pared by 4 bases and J by 8 bases, with 7 bases between. The CDR3 runs 11 residues. Per the germline V gene, CDR1 is KGHDR and CDR2 is SFDVKD. CDR3 nucleotides: TGTGCCACCAGTGACGCTAGAGGCTACACCTTC. This encodes CATSDARGYTF.

The chain is built from TRBV7-9 and TRBJ2-6; no clear D. Trimming cost V 6 bases and J 0 bases, with 18 bases left between them. The germline gives CDR1 SEHNR, CDR2 FQNEAQ (reference sequence). This CDR3 comprises 18 residues. The CDR3 DNA reads as TGTGCCAGCAGTCTCAGTCGGAGTGACGTCTCTGGGGCCAACGTCCTGACTTTC. Translating gives CASSLSRSDVSGANVLTF.

The chain uses TRBV28 and TRBJ2-5; 8 positions match TRBD2. Germline CDR1 MDHEN, CDR2 SYDVKM. J lost 7 bases, V lost 5 bases, and 18 bases had no gene match. This CDR3 contains 17 residues. The CDR3 here is CASSHYPRGGRSATQYF. The CDR3 region has the DNA TGTGCCAGCAGTCACTACCCCCGCGGGGGGCGATCGGCGACCCAGTACTTC.

V usage is TRBV5-1 and J usage is TRBJ1-1; unclear D gene. This CDR3 region has 14 residues. Trimming took 0 bases from V and 0 from J, leaving 6 bases between them. Germline-derived CDR1 and CDR2 are SGHRS and YFSETQ. The CDR3 here is CASSLDLMNTEAFF. In nucleotides, the CDR3 is TGCGCCAGCAGCTTGGATTTAATGAACACTGAAGCTTTCTTT. The whole variable domain, remainder taken from reference TRBV5-1 and TRBJ1-1, is KAGVTQTPRYLIKTRGQQVTLSCSPISGHRSVSWYQQTPGQGLQFLFEYFSETQRNKGNFPGRFSGRQFSNSRSEMNVSTLELGDSALYLCASSLDLMNTEAFFGQGTRLTVV.

The CDR3 coding sequence is TGTGCCAGCAGCGGAAGGGGACTGACTACCTACAATGAGCAGTTCTTC. Protein sequence: CASSGRGLTTYNEQFF. This sequence joins TRBV9 and TRBJ2-1, with D perhaps matching TRBD2 (6 bases). In germline, CDR1 is SGDLS, CDR2 YYNGEE. The CDR3 length is 16 residues. Trimming left V 3 bases short and J 2 bases short, with 15 bases between. The whole variable domain, filled in from reference TRBV9 and TRBJ2-1, reads DSGVTQTPKHLITATGQRVTLRCSPRSGDLSVYWYQQSLDQGLQFLIQYYNGEERAKGNILERFSAQQFPDLHSELNLSSLELGDSALYFCASSGRGLTTYNEQFFGPGTRLTVL.

This chain connects TRBV6-6 to TRBJ2-3; 8 bases fit TRBD2. CDR1 is MNHNY, CDR2 SVGAGI, per germline (reference sequence). The CDR3 runs 13 residues. Trimming at V came to 7 bases and at J to 6 bases, leaving 6 bases not matched to a gene. CDR3: CASITGGLDTQYF. CDR3 coding DNA: TGTGCCAGCATTACGGGGGGGCTGGATACGCAGTATTTT.

This clonotype was picked up a small number of times. The chain is built from TRBV7-2 and TRBJ2-3; D is undetermined. The V end lost 2 bases, the J end lost 2 bases, and 8 bases lay between the germline ends. Per the germline V gene, CDR1 is SGHTA and CDR2 is FQGNSA. The CDR3 runs 14 residues. CDR3 protein: CASSLSSNTDTQYF. DNA for the CDR3: TGTGCCAGCAGCTTATCCAGTAACACAGATACGCAGTATTTT. The full variable domain, rest sourced from reference TRBV7-2 and TRBJ2-3, is GAGVSQSPSNKVTEKGKDVELRCDPISGHTALYWYRQSLGQGLEFLIYFQGNSAPDKSGLPSDRFSAERTGGSVSTLTIQRTQQEDSAVYLCASSLSSNTDTQYFGPGTRLTVL.

V usage is TRBV20-1 and J usage is TRBJ2-1; the D gene is possibly TRBD2 (6 bases). The CDR3 is made up of 11 amino acids. Germline values: CDR1 DFQATT, CDR2 SNEGSKA (reference sequence). The V end lost 1 base, the J end lost 15 bases, and 13 bases lay between the germline ends. The chain's CDR3 is CSARVMAGWFF. DNA for the CDR3: TGCAGTGCTAGAGTGATGGCGGGATGGTTCTTC.

In its sample, this clonotype was seen once. V usage is TRBV4-1 and J usage is TRBJ2-7, with D perhaps matching TRBD1 (6 bases). CDR1 and CDR2 from the germline V gene are MGHRA and YSYEKL. The CDR3 loop spans 15 amino acids. The germline V and J ends were trimmed by 0 bases and 5 bases, with 14 bases remaining between them. CDR3 sequence reads: CASSQDQVRGDEQYF. The CDR3 DNA is TGCGCCAGCAGCCAAGATCAGGTCAGGGGAGACGAGCAGTACTTC.

A note on this clonotype: This may be a read error: a much more frequent sequence differs by one nucleotide. The gene calls are TRBV7-2 and TRBJ2-5; tentative D call: TRBD1 (6 bases). Per germline, CDR1 SGHTA and CDR2 FQGNSA. The CDR3 length is 17 residues. Trimming stripped 5 bases from V and 11 bases from J, with 30 bases between. Here the CDR3 DNA reads TGTGCCAGCAGCCCAAGAGGTGGACAGTCCCTTAGCGATGAGCAGTACTTC. Protein: CASSPRGGQSLSDEQYF.

DNA of the CDR3: TGTGCCAGCAGCTCACTTCCTCGACTAGCGGTGAGCTCCTACGAGCAGTACTTC. Residues: CASSSLPRLAVSSYEQYF. V and J are TRBV13 and TRBJ2-7; 9 nucleotides align to TRBD2. The CDR3 extends over 18 amino acids. CDR1 is PRHDT and CDR2 is FYEKMQ in the germline V gene (reference sequence). The ends lost 4 bases at V and 0 bases at J; junction bases unmatched: 13. The whole variable domain, filled in from reference TRBV13 and TRBJ2-7, reads AAGVIQSPRHLIKEKRETATLKCYPIPRHDTVYWYQQGPGQDPQFLISFYEKMQSDKGSIPDRFSAQQFSDYHSELNMSSLELGDSALYFCASSSLPRLAVSSYEQYFGPGTRLTVT.

This clonotype occurred a few times. This sequence joins TRBV4-2 and TRBJ2-5; 14 bases match TRBD2. With 0 bases clipped from V and 1 base from J, the junction kept 7 bases outside the gene matches. This CDR3 region has 19 residues. The germline CDR1 and CDR2 sequences are LGHNA and YNFKEQ. The CDR3 coding sequence is TGTGCCAGCAGCCAAGAAACCCGGACTAGCGGGGGGACCCAAGAGACCCAGTACTTC. The encoded protein is CASSQETRTSGGTQETQYF.